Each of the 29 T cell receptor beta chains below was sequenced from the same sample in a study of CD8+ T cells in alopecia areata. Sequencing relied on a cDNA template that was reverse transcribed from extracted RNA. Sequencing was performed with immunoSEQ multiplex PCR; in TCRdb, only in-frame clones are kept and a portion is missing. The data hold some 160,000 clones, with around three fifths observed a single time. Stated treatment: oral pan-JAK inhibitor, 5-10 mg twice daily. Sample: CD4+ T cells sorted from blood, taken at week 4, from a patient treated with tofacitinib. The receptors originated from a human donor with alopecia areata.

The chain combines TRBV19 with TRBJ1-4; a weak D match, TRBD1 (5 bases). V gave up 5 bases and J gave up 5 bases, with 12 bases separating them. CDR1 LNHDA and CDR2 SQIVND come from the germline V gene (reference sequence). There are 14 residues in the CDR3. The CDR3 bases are TGTGCCAGTAGTGAGGGGACGATAAATGAAAAACTGTTTTTT. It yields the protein CASSEGTINEKLFF.

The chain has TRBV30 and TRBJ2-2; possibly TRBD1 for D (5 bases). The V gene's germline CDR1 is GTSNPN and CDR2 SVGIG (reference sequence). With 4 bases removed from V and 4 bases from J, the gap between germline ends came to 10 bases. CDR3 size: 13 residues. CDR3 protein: CAWKGQLTGELFF. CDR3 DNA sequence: TGTGCCTGGAAGGGGCAGCTCACCGGGGAGCTGTTTTTT.

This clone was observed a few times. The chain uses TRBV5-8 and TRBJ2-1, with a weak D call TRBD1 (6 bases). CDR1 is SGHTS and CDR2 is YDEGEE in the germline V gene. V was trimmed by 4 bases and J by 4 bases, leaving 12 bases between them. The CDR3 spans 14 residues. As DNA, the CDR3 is TGTGCCAGCAGCCCTGTGACAGGTTACAATGAGCAGTTCTTC. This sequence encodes CASSPVTGYNEQFF.

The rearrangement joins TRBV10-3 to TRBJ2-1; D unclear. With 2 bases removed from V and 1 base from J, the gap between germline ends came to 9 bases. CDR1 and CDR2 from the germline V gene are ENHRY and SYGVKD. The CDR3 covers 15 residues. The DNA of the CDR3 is TGTGCCATCAGTGAGGGGGTTAGTTCCTACAATGAGCAGTTCTTC. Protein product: CAISEGVSSYNEQFF.

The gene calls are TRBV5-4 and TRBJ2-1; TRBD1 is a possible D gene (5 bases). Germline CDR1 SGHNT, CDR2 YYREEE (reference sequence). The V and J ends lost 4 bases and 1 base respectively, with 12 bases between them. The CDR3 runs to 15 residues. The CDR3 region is CASSQERGSYNEQFF. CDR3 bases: TGTGCCAGCAGCCAAGAAAGGGGATCCTACAATGAGCAGTTCTTC.

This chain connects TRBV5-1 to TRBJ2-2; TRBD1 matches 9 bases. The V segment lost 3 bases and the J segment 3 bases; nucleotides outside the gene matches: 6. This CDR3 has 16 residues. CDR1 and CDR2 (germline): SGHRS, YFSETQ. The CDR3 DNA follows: TGCGCCAGCAGCTCATACAGGGGGCCCTACACCGGGGAGCTGTTTTTT. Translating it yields CASSSYRGPYTGELFF.

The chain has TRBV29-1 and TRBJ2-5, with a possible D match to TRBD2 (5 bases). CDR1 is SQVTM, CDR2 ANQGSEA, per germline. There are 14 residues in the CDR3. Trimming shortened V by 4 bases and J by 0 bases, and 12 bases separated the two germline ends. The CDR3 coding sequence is TGCAGCGTTGGGGTGGGGAGCGACCAAGAGACCCAGTACTTC. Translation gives CSVGVGSDQETQYF.

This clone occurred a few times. CDR3: CASSLERMNTEAFF. CDR3 bases: TGCGCCAGCAGCTTGGAACGGATGAACACTGAAGCTTTCTTT. The J gene is TRBJ1-1, the V gene TRBV5-1; D ambiguous. Germline V gene lookup returns CDR1 SGHRS and CDR2 YFSETQ. V was clipped by 0 bases and J by 0 bases, with 6 bases between them. CDR3 size: 14 residues. The full variable domain, its missing parts supplied by reference TRBV5-1 and TRBJ1-1, is KAGVTQTPRYLIKTRGQQVTLSCSPISGHRSVSWYQQTPGQGLQFLFEYFSETQRNKGNFPGRFSGRQFSNSRSEMNVSTLELGDSALYLCASSLERMNTEAFFGQGTRLTVV.

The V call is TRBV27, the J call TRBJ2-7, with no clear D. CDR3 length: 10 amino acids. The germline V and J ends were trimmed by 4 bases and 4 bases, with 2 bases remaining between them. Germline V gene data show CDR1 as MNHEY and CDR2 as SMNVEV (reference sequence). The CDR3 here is CASSWYEQYF. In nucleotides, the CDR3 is TGTGCCAGCAGTTGGTACGAGCAGTACTTC.

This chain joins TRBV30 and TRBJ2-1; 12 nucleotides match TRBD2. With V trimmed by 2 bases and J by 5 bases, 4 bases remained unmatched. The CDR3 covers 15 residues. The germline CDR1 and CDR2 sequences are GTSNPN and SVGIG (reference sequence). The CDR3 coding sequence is TGTGCCTGGAGTACAAGGACTAGCGGGGACAATGAGCAGTTCTTC. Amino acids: CAWSTRTSGDNEQFF.

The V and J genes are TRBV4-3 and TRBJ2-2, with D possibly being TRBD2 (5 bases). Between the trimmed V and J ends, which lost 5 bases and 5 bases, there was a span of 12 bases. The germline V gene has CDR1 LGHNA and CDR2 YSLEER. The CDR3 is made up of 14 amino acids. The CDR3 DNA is TGCGCCAGCAGCTGGGGTAGAGGGACCGGGGAGCTGTTTTTT. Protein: CASSWGRGTGELFF.

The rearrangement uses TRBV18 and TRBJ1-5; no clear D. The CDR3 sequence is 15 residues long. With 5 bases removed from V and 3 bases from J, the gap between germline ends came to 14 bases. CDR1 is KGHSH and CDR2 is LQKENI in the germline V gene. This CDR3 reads CASSYSGKANQPQHF. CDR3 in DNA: TGTGCCAGCTCATATAGCGGGAAGGCCAATCAGCCCCAGCATTTT.

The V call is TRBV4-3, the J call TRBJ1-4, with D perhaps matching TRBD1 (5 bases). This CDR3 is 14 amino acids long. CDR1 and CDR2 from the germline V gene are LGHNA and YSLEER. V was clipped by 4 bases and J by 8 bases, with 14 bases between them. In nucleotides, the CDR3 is TGCGCCAGCAGCCCAGGGACCCAATGGGAAAAACTGTTTTTT. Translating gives CASSPGTQWEKLFF.

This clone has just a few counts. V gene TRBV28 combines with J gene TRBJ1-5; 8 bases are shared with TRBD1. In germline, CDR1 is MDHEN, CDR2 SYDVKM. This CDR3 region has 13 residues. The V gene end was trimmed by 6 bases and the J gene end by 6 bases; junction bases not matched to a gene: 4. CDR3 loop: CASRAGGSQPQHF. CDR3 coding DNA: TGTGCCAGCAGAGCAGGGGGCAGTCAGCCCCAGCATTTT.

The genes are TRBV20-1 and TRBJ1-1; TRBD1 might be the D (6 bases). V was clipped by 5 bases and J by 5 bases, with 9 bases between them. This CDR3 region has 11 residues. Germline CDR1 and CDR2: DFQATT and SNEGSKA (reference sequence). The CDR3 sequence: CSAARGTEAFF. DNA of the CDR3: TGCAGTGCTGCTAGGGGGACTGAAGCTTTCTTT.

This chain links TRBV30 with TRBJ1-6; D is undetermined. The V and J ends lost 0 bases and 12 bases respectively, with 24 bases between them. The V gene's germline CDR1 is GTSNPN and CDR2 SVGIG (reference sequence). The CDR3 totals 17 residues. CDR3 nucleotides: TGTGCCTGGAGTGTACTGAACAGAAAGTTGCGCCTTGTACCCCTCCACTTT. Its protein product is CAWSVLNRKLRLVPLHF.

CDR3 in amino acids: CASSLELGREQFF. CDR3 in DNA: TGTGCCAGCAGCTTAGAACTAGGGCGGGAGCAGTTCTTC. This rearrangement joins TRBV7-2 to TRBJ2-1, with D possibly TRBD2 on 5 matching bases. V was trimmed by 1 base and J by 10 bases, leaving 11 bases between them. The CDR3 has 13 residues. Germline V gene lookup returns CDR1 SGHTA and CDR2 FQGNSA. Using reference TRBV7-2 and TRBJ2-1 for the parts outside the CDR3, the full variable domain is GAGVSQSPSNKVTEKGKDVELRCDPISGHTALYWYRQSLGQGLEFLIYFQGNSAPDKSGLPSDRFSAERTGGSVSTLTIQRTQQEDSAVYLCASSLELGREQFFGPGTRLTVL.

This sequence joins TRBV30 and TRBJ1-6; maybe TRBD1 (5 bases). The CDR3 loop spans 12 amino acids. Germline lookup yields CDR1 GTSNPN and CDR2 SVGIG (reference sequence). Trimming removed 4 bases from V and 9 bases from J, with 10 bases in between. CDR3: CAWTGRPSPLHF. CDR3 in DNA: TGTGCCTGGACGGGACGGCCTTCACCCCTCCACTTT.

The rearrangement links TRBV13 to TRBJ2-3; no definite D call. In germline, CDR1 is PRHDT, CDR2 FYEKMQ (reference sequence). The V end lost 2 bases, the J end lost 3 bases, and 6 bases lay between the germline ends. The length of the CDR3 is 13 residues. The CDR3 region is CASSLMRTDTQYF. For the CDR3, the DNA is TGTGCCAGCAGCTTAATGCGGACAGATACGCAGTATTTT.

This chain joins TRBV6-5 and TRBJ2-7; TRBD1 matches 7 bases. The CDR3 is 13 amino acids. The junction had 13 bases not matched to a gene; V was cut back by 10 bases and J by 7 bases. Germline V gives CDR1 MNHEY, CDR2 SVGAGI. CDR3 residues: CAKEQGLSGEQYF. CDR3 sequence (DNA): TGTGCCAAGGAACAGGGGCTTAGTGGGGAGCAGTACTTC.

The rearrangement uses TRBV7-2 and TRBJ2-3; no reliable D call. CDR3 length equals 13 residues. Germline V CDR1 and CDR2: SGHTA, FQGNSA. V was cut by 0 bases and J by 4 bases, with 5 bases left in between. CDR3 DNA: TGTGCCAGCAGCTTAGCTACATCAGATACGCAGTATTTT. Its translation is CASSLATSDTQYF.

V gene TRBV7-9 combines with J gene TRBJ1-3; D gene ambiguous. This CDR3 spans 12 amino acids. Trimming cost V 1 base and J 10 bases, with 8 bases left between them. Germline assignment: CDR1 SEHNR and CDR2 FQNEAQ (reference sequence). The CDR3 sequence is CASSLELVTIYF. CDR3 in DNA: TGTGCCAGCAGCTTAGAGTTGGTTACCATATATTTT.

CDR3: CASSSGTGSETQYF. In nucleotides, the CDR3 is TGTGCCAGCAGCTCCGGGACAGGGTCGGAGACCCAGTACTTC. This rearrangement joins TRBV7-3 to TRBJ2-5; 9 positions match TRBD1. Germline loops: CDR1 SGHTA, CDR2 FQGTGA. CDR3 length: 14 amino acids. Unmatched junction bases numbered 5, after V lost 4 bases and J lost 5 bases.

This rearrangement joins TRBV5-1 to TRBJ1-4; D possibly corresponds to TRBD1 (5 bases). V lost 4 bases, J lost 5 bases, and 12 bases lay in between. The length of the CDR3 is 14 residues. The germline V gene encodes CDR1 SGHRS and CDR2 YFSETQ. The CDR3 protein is CASSQTDANEKLFF. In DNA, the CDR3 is TGCGCCAGCAGCCAGACAGATGCAAATGAAAAACTGTTTTTT.

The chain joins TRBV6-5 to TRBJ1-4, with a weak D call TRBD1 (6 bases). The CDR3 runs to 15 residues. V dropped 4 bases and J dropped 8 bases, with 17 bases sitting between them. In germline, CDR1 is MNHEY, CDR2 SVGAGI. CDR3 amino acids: CASSSGRGRGEKLFF. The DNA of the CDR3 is TGTGCCAGCAGTTCGGGGCGGGGGCGAGGGGAAAAACTGTTTTTT.

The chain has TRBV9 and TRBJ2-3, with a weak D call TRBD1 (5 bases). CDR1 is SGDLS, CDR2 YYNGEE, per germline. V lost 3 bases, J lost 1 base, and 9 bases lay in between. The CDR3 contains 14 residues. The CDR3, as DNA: TGTGCCAGCAGCGCACAACAGGGCACAGATACGCAGTATTTT. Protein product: CASSAQQGTDTQYF. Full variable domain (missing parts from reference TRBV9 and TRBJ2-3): DSGVTQTPKHLITATGQRVTLRCSPRSGDLSVYWYQQSLDQGLQFLIQYYNGEERAKGNILERFSAQQFPDLHSELNLSSLELGDSALYFCASSAQQGTDTQYFGPGTRLTVL.

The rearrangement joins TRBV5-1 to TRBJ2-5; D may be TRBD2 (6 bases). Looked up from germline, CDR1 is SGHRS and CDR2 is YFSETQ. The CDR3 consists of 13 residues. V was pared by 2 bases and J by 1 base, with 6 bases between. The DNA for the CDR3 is TGCGCCAGCAGCTTTAGCGGCCAAGAGACCCAGTACTTC. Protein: CASSFSGQETQYF.

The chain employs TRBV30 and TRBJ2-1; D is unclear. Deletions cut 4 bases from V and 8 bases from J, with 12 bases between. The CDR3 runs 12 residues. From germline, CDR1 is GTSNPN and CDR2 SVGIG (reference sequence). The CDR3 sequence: CAWNSGPHEQFF. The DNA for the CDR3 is TGTGCCTGGAACTCCGGGCCCCATGAGCAGTTCTTC.

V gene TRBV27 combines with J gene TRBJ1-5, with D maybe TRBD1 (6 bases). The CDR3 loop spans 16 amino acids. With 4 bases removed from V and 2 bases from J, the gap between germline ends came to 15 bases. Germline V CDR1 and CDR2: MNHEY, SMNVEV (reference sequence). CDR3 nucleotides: TGTGCCAGCAGTTCCCTGGGCAGGGGCCGCAATCAGCCCCAGCATTTT. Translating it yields CASSSLGRGRNQPQHF.